This TCR beta chain was retrieved from a study of CD8+CD57+ T cells in acquired aplastic anemia. Study-level points and caveats: Patients and controls shared some 30 CD8+ CDR3 sequences, highly expressed in patients.

This clonotype was seen more than once but under ten times. Its cognate antigen is unknown. Before being chosen for sequencing, patients had shown CD8+CD57+ cell expansion by flow cytometry. Therapy had not been given to patients before blood sampling. Genomic DNA templated the TCR beta VDJ and CDR3 profiling. One entry per CDR3 protein results from TCRdb running MiXCR on the reads. The sample consists of 89,000 or so distinct CDR3 sequences, roughly 70% of them appearing once. Trimming took off 2 bases at V and 5 bases at J, with 11 bases between the two ends. The CDR3 runs 15 residues. CDR1 KGHDR and CDR2 SFDVKD come from the germline V gene.

The receptor was isolated from a human donor with aplastic anemia. The sequenced material came from sorted CD4+, CD8+, or CD8+CD57+ T cells (not recorded which) from PBMCs. The chain joins TRBV24-1 to TRBJ2-2; no firm D call. CDR3 sequence: CATSDSWSVTGELFF. The CDR3 DNA follows: TGTGCCACCAGTGATTCCTGGTCCGTTACCGGGGAGCTGTTTTTT.